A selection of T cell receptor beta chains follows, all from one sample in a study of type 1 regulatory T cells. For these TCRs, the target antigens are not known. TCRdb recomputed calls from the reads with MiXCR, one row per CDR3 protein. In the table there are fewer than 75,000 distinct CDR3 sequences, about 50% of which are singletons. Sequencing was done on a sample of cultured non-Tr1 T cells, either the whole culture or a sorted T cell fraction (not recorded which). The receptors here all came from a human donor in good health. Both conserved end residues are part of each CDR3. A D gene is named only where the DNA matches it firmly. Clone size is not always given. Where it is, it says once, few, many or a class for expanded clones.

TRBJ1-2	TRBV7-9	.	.	TGTGCCAGCACCCCAGGGCAGGATGGCTACACCTTC	CASTPGQDGYTF
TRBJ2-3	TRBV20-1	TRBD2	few	TGCAGTGTTCTGAGCGGGGCCCCCACAGATACGCAGTATTTT	CSVLSGAPTDTQYF
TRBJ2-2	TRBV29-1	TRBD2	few	TGCAGCGTTGGGGGACTAGCAGGCACCGGGGAGCTGTTTTTT	CSVGGLAGTGELFF
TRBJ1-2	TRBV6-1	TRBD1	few	TGTGCCAGCAGCCAGGGGACAGGGGTCGACGGCTACACCTTC	CASSQGTGVDGYTF
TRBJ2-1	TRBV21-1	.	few	TGTGCCAGCAGTCCAGCTGAGCAGTTCTTC	CASSPAEQFF
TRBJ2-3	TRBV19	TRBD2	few	TGTGCCAGTAGTATGACTAGCGGGGGCCACACAGATACGCAGTATTTT	CASSMTSGGHTDTQYF
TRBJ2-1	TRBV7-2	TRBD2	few	TGTGCCAGCAGCTGGGGGGGGGAAAACAATGAGCAGTTCTTC	CASSWGGENNEQFF
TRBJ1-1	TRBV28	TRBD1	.	TGTGCCAGCAGGCCTTTCGGACCCGACAGGGCCTCGGGGGTGACTGAAGCTTTCTTT	CASRPFGPDRASGVTEAFF
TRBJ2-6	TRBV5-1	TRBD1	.	TGCGCCAGCAGCCCCACCCGACAGGGGGGATCTAGAGCCGGGGCCAACGTCCTGACTTTC	CASSPTRQGGSRAGANVLTF
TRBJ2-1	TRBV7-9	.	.	TGTGCCAGCAGCTTTGTGGGTTACAATGAGCAGTTCTTC	CASSFVGYNEQFF
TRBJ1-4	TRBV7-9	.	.	TGTGCCAGCAGCTTTACCCGTTCCGATGAAAAACTGTTTTTT	CASSFTRSDEKLFF
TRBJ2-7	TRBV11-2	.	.	TGTGCCAGCAGCTCCTCTGTGGGTTCCTACGAGCAGTACTTC	CASSSSVGSYEQYF
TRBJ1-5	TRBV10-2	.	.	TGCGCTAGCGGCTTGGGAGGGAGCAATCGGCCCCAGCATTTT	CASGLGGSNRPQHF
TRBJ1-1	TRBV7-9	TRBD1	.	TGTGCCAGCAGCTTAAATACAGGGGTCACTGAAGCTTTCTTT	CASSLNTGVTEAFF
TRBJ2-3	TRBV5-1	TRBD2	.	TGCGCCAGCAGCTTGGCTAGCGGGGGGTGGACAGGTACGCAGTATTTT	CASSLASGGWTGTQYF
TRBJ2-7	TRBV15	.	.	TGTGCCACCAGCCGAGCCGGCGGCGGGGTTGATCCCTACGAGCAGTACTTC	CATSRAGGGVDPYEQYF
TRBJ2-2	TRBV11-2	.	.	TGTGCCAGCAGCCACCCCAATGGGGAGCTGTTTTTT	CASSHPNGELFF
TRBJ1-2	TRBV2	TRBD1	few	TGTGCCAGCAGTGAAGACAGGGGGTGGTATGGCTACACCTTC	CASSEDRGWYGYTF
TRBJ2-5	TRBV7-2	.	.	TGTGCCAGCAGCTTAGTTGGGGGCGGACAGCAAGAGACCCAGTACTTC	CASSLVGGGQQETQYF
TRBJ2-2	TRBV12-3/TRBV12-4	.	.	TGTGCCAGCAGTTTAGATGGGGGGACCGGGGAGCTGTTTTTT	CASSLDGGTGELFF
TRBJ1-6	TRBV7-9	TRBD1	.	TGTGCCAGCAGCTTAACATCCGGGACAGCAAAAAAGTCCTATAATTCACCCCTCCACTTT	CASSLTSGTAKKSYNSPLHF
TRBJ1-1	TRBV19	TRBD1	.	TGTGCCAGTAATGACAGGGGAAGGGGCACTGAAGCTTTCTTT	CASNDRGRGTEAFF
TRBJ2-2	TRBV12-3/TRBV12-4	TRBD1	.	TGTGCCAGTTTGGAACGGACAGGGAGAACCGGGGAGCTGTTTTTT	CASLERTGRTGELFF
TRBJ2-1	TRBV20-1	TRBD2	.	TGTAGTAGCGGGGAAAATTACAATGAGCAGTTCTTC	CSSGENYNEQFF
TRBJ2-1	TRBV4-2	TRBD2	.	TGTGCCAGCAGCCATCAACCCAGCGGGGGCTCGAATGAGCAGTTCTTC	CASSHQPSGGSNEQFF
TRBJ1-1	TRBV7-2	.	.	TGTGCCAGCAGGCCCATTGGGGGCTTTGAAGCTTTCTTT	CASRPIGGFEAFF